This TCR beta chain is drawn from a study of graft-versus-host responses after intestinal transplantation (dated by TCRdb to about 2021). With respect to the entire study: The transplants that recipients got were multivisceral, liver-intestinal, or isolated intestinal. Every recipient was given anti-thymocyte globulin induction, then maintenance tacrolimus and steroids for roughly 3 years. Bulk TCR-beta CDR3 sequencing was used to track graft-versus-host and host-versus-graft alloreactive T cell clones in the graft, circulation and bone marrow after intestinal transplantation. Alloreactive clones were identified by sequencing pre-transplant mixed lymphocyte reaction products and comparing these products with unstimulated pre-transplant donor and recipient T cells. The cohort enrolled approximately 24 intestinal transplant recipients including one retransplant, and a few patients lacking pretransplant specimens were excluded. A peak of at least 4% donor T cells among recipient peripheral blood mononuclear cells was the definition used for donor T cell macrochimerism. Instead of going to the commercial service, samples from a few later patients were sequenced in-house on an Illumina MiSeq and processed with MiXCR.

Study-wide conclusions, independent of this receptor: Early after transplant, declines in HvG clones were associated with peak levels of circulating GvH clones. The relatively low number and heterogeneity of intestinal transplant patients limited the conclusions. GvH clones were found in recipient bone marrow, and some of the GvH clones appeared earlier in ileal mucosa or blood, which is consistent with an intestinal mucosal origin. In the allografts of patients with donor T cell macrochimerism, GvH to HvG T cell clonal ratios were high.

Comment on this clone: This clone's antigen is unknown. It has no much larger one-base neighbor in the sample; base qualities were not kept.

According to the study, the label for this sample's time point signals: cells obtained before transplantation from donor or recipient. CD3+CD4+ and CD3+CD8+ populations were FACS-sorted from unstimulated pre-transplant donor and recipient cells taken from spleen or lymph nodes. From its cysteine to its phenylalanine, the CDR3 spans 15 amino acids. Here the CDR3 DNA is all that survives: 45 bases in frame from base 1. Ends trimmed: V by 0 bases, J by 8 bases; bases unmatched to a gene: 4. The germline V gene supplies CDR1 SGHTA and CDR2 FQGNSA. Library preparation employed the immunoSEQ multiplex PCR assay. For most patients, genomic DNA was isolated with the Qiagen DNeasy Blood and Tissue Kit and sent frozen to Adaptive Biotechnologies for TCR sequencing. High-throughput TCR-beta CDR3 sequencing of genomic DNA from most patients was performed by Adaptive Biotechnologies. The published analysis was carried out like this. Adaptive's ImmunoSEQ software was the source of the TCR sequencing data for 18 patients, while a few other patients were processed with MiXCR and VDJtools. To correct CD4 versus CD8 sorting errors, any sequence found in both subsets at a frequency ratio below 5:1 was removed. CDR3 nucleotide sequences shared between donor and recipient were removed because the origin of such sequences could not be assigned. To be classed as alloreactive, a clone needed at least 2-fold expansion over unstimulated cells and a minimum CFSE-low frequency of 0.002% (template counts) or 0.001% (read counts). Mappable clones were those detected in sequenced pre-transplant spleen, lymph node, or MLR CFSE-low populations of the donor or recipient. The cumulative frequency of alloreactive clones was calculated as a percentage of all sequences, weighted by copy number. TCRdb provides this immuneACCESS table in a form limited to in-frame rearrangements. Some clones are lacking; in checked studies, under half of them reflect an unresolved V gene, and why the rest are absent is not known. D and trimming come from the DNA, and the V and J calls and clone size come from that table. The sample profile shows just over 95,000 clones; around 90% of them were found once. Of the sample, 0.17% falls within the top ten clones.

The material sequenced was unstimulated CD4+ T cells sorted from spleen or lymph node cells, taken before intestinal transplant. The chain joins TRBV7-2 to TRBJ1-6; a stretch of 7 junction bases matches TRBD1. This sequence originates from a human donor who received an intestinal transplant. The nucleotides are TGTGCCAGCAGCTTAGCGACAGGGTTGTATTCACCCCTCCACTTT. It translates to CASSLATGLYSPLHF.